The rows below give T cell receptor beta chains drawn from one sample of a study of cytomegalovirus exposure and HLA in healthy donors. Measured with immunoSEQ multiplex PCR; TCRdb has only the in-frame clones, and not every one. Altogether approximately 300,000 clones are present, about nine tenths being singletons, with the ten largest covering about 0.8%. Material for sequencing was PBMCs. The receptors stem from a woman aged 18 to 35 in good health and CMV-seronegative. Each CDR3 is given with its conserved first and last residue. Fields, in order: CDR3 DNA, CDR3 protein, J gene, clone size, D gene, V gene. A D gene is named only where the DNA matches it firmly. The listing skips clone size in some rows; elsewhere it reads once, few, many or a size class.

DNA: TGTGCCAGCAGTGGGGAGGGGCCGGGGATCACTGAAGCTTTCTTT
CDR3: CASSGEGPGITEAFF
J: TRBJ1-1
size: NA
D: NA
V: TRBV2

DNA: TGTGCCAGCAGCGCCTACGGGACTATCCTTTCTACCGGGGAGCTGTTTTTT
CDR3: CASSAYGTILSTGELFF
J: TRBJ2-2
size: NA
D: TRBD2
V: TRBV9

DNA: TGTGCCAGCAGTTTAGGAGGGGGCGAGGGTGGCTACACCTTC
CDR3: CASSLGGGEGGYTF
J: TRBJ1-2
size: NA
D: TRBD1
V: TRBV27

DNA: TGTGCCAGCAGCTTGGGACAGAAGGCCTACGAGCAGTACTTC
CDR3: CASSLGQKAYEQYF
J: TRBJ2-7
size: NA
D: NA
V: TRBV5-6

DNA: TGTGCCAGCAGTTGGACAGGTTTCAATCAGCCCCAGCATTTT
CDR3: CASSWTGFNQPQHF
J: TRBJ1-5
size: few
D: TRBD1
V: TRBV28

DNA: TGTGCCAGTAGTTTGTCTAGCGGAAGCTCCTACGAGCAGTACTTC
CDR3: CASSLSSGSSYEQYF
J: TRBJ2-7
size: NA
D: TRBD2
V: TRBV19

DNA: TGTGCCAGCAGTCACTCGGTGGGGAGTTCCTACAATGAGCAGTTCTTC
CDR3: CASSHSVGSSYNEQFF
J: TRBJ2-1
size: NA
D: NA
V: TRBV27

DNA: TGTGCCAGCAGACCGGGACAGCCCTCAAATGGCTACACCTTC
CDR3: CASRPGQPSNGYTF
J: TRBJ1-2
size: NA
D: TRBD1
V: TRBV28

DNA: TGCGCCAGCAGCCAGCCCACGAGAGGGGAGACCCAGTACTTC
CDR3: CASSQPTRGETQYF
J: TRBJ2-5
size: NA
D: NA
V: TRBV4-1

DNA: TGTGCCAGCAGAACGGGACTAGCTGCCTACGAGCAGTACTTC
CDR3: CASRTGLAAYEQYF
J: TRBJ2-7
size: NA
D: TRBD2
V: TRBV6-5

DNA: TGCGCCAGCAGCCCGGGGACGGAGGGGAATCAGCCCCAGCATTTT
CDR3: CASSPGTEGNQPQHF
J: TRBJ1-5
size: NA
D: NA
V: TRBV5-1

DNA: TGTGCCAGCAGTGTTACCGCCGGGGGTGAGCTGTTTTTT
CDR3: CASSVTAGGELFF
J: TRBJ2-2
size: NA
D: NA
V: TRBV6-4

DNA: TGTGCCAGCAGCGTAGAACAGAACACTGAAGCTTTCTTT
CDR3: CASSVEQNTEAFF
J: TRBJ1-1
size: NA
D: NA
V: TRBV9

DNA: TGTGCCAGCAGTGAAACGGGTACCGCCGGGGAGCTGTTTTTT
CDR3: CASSETGTAGELFF
J: TRBJ2-2
size: NA
D: NA
V: TRBV25-1

DNA: TGTGCCAGCAGCGACGGAACAGGGGCAGGACGGGAGACCCAGTACTTC
CDR3: CASSDGTGAGRETQYF
J: TRBJ2-5
size: NA
D: TRBD1
V: TRBV27

DNA: TGCGCCAGCAGCGCACAGGGCACCGGGGAGCTGTTTTTT
CDR3: CASSAQGTGELFF
J: TRBJ2-2
size: NA
D: NA
V: TRBV5-1

DNA: TGTGCCAGCAGTCAAAGCAGGGGTTTGGGCACTGAAGCTTTCTTT
CDR3: CASSQSRGLGTEAFF
J: TRBJ1-1
size: NA
D: NA
V: TRBV6-5

DNA: TGCGCCAGCAGCCCGGGACAGGCTAACTATGGCTACACCTTC
CDR3: CASSPGQANYGYTF
J: TRBJ1-2
size: NA
D: TRBD1
V: TRBV4-1

DNA: TGTGCTAGCAGCTTAAGGACAGGGGGCCTGGAGACCCAGTACTTC
CDR3: CASSLRTGGLETQYF
J: TRBJ2-5
size: NA
D: TRBD1
V: TRBV7-7

DNA: TGTGCCATCAGGGGAGGAAATCAGCCCCAGCATTTT
CDR3: CAIRGGNQPQHF
J: TRBJ1-5
size: NA
D: NA
V: TRBV10-3

DNA: TGTGCCAGCAGCTCCAGGACTACCGGGGAGACCCAGTACTTC
CDR3: CASSSRTTGETQYF
J: TRBJ2-5
size: NA
D: NA
V: TRBV7-6

DNA: TGTGCCAGCAGCGCCGCAGGGCTAGCGGGCTCTGGGGCCAACGTCCTGACTTTC
CDR3: CASSAAGLAGSGANVLTF
J: TRBJ2-6
size: once
D: TRBD2
V: TRBV9

DNA: TGCGCCAGCAGCTTGGGGGCGGAGCGGAGCACAGATACGCAGTATTTT
CDR3: CASSLGAERSTDTQYF
J: TRBJ2-3
size: NA
D: NA
V: TRBV5-1

DNA: TGTGCCAGCAGTCCACAGGGTGGGGAGACCCAGTACTTC
CDR3: CASSPQGGETQYF
J: TRBJ2-5
size: NA
D: NA
V: TRBV27

DNA: TGTGCCAGCAGTCTGGGACTAGCGGGAAATGAGCAGTTCTTC
CDR3: CASSLGLAGNEQFF
J: TRBJ2-1
size: NA
D: TRBD2
V: TRBV28

DNA: TGTGCCAGTAGTATCGGTAGGACAGGGAGGGACTATGGCTACACCTTC
CDR3: CASSIGRTGRDYGYTF
J: TRBJ1-2
size: NA
D: TRBD1
V: TRBV19

DNA: TGCGCCAGCAGCTCGGGAGCGAACACCGGGGAGCTGTTTTTT
CDR3: CASSSGANTGELFF
J: TRBJ2-2
size: NA
D: NA
V: TRBV5-1

DNA: TGTGCCAGCAGTCCGGACAGGAGCTCCTACGAGCAGTACTTC
CDR3: CASSPDRSSYEQYF
J: TRBJ2-7
size: NA
D: TRBD1
V: TRBV27

DNA: TGTGCCAGCAGCCGGGACTCCTACTTGGCGACCCAGTACTTC
CDR3: CASSRDSYLATQYF
J: TRBJ2-5
size: once
D: NA
V: TRBV5-6

DNA: TGTGCCGGTGGACAAGCGGGAGGACGCTCCTACAATGAGCAGTTCTTC
CDR3: CAGGQAGGRSYNEQFF
J: TRBJ2-1
size: once
D: TRBD2
V: TRBV10-3

DNA: TGTGCCAGCAGCCGCGCCACCGGGGAGCTGTTTTTT
CDR3: CASSRATGELFF
J: TRBJ2-2
size: once
D: NA
V: TRBV5-6

DNA: TGTGCCAGTCGCGGCGCCCCAGGGGGACAAGAGACCCAGTACTTC
CDR3: CASRGAPGGQETQYF
J: TRBJ2-5
size: NA
D: TRBD1
V: TRBV2

DNA: TGTGCCAGCAGTGATAAGGATAGCGGGGGTCCTTACTACGAGCAGTACTTC
CDR3: CASSDKDSGGPYYEQYF
J: TRBJ2-7
size: NA
D: TRBD2
V: TRBV2

DNA: TGTGCCAGCAGCGTCACAGGGGAGGCCGGGGAGCTGTTTTTT
CDR3: CASSVTGEAGELFF
J: TRBJ2-2
size: NA
D: NA
V: TRBV7-3

DNA: TGTGCCAGCACCCCCCCCGGGACAGTCTATGGCTACACCTTC
CDR3: CASTPPGTVYGYTF
J: TRBJ1-2
size: NA
D: TRBD1
V: TRBV6-5

DNA: TGTGCCAGCAGCGTAGTTGAGGGTCGAGCTTTCTTT
CDR3: CASSVVEGRAFF
J: TRBJ1-1
size: NA
D: NA
V: TRBV9

DNA: TGTGCCAGCAGCCGACAGGGGGCGAACGAGCAGTACTTC
CDR3: CASSRQGANEQYF
J: TRBJ2-7
size: NA
D: TRBD1
V: TRBV6-5

DNA: TGTGCCAGCAGTTACGGGCAGACGAATGAGCAGTTCTTC
CDR3: CASSYGQTNEQFF
J: TRBJ2-1
size: NA
D: NA
V: TRBV6-5

DNA: TGTGCCAGCAGGCCGTGGGCCTCTAGCACAGATACGCAGTATTTT
CDR3: CASRPWASSTDTQYF
J: TRBJ2-3
size: NA
D: NA
V: TRBV9

DNA: TGTGCCAGCAGTCCCGATGGACTAGGAGGAGAGACCCAGTACTTC
CDR3: CASSPDGLGGETQYF
J: TRBJ2-5
size: once
D: TRBD2
V: TRBV27

DNA: TGCGCCAGCAGCTTGCGGCCCCTAAGCTCTGGAAACACCATATATTTT
CDR3: CASSLRPLSSGNTIYF
J: TRBJ1-3
size: NA
D: NA
V: TRBV4-1

DNA: TGTGCCAGCAGCCAAGGACTAGCCGGGGAGCTGTTTTTT
CDR3: CASSQGLAGELFF
J: TRBJ2-2
size: NA
D: TRBD2
V: TRBV7-2

DNA: TGTGCCAGTCGGGACTCTCCCACCGGGGAGCTGTTTTTT
CDR3: CASRDSPTGELFF
J: TRBJ2-2
size: many
D: NA
V: TRBV28

DNA: TGTGCCAGCAACCTTATACAGGGCTATGGCTACACCTTC
CDR3: CASNLIQGYGYTF
J: TRBJ1-2
size: NA
D: NA
V: TRBV7-2

DNA: TGTGCCAGCAGCGTTGAAGGGACAGTCTCTGGAAACACCATATATTTT
CDR3: CASSVEGTVSGNTIYF
J: TRBJ1-3
size: once
D: TRBD1
V: TRBV7-2

DNA: TGTGCCAGCAGCTCTCGCAGACAGGGGGCTAGGGAGACCCAGTACTTC
CDR3: CASSSRRQGARETQYF
J: TRBJ2-5
size: NA
D: TRBD1
V: TRBV11-2